The clone carrying this T cell receptor (beta chain) was recorded a few times. Its antigen is as yet unknown. The entry originates in a study of cytomegalovirus exposure and HLA in healthy donors. Points from the study as a whole: One cluster of highly shared sequence variants probably arose as a sequencing artifact. Equally common other TCR beta chains were less clonally expanded than HLA-associated ones, a later analysis found.

At sampling all donors were nominally healthy, likely with unrecorded immune exposures. Germline V gene sequence: CDR1 SGHDT, CDR2 YYEEEE. The length of the CDR3 is 16 residues. Unmatched junction bases numbered 9, after V lost 3 bases and J lost 2 bases. Amplification used 60 Vbeta primers and 13 Jbeta primers. Using immunoSEQ multiplex PCR, the repertoire was profiled, and TCRdb retains in-frame clones only, with some absent. The sample contains 95,000 to 100,000 clones, about 80% of which appear only once. The rearrangement links TRBV5-6 to TRBJ2-3; 7 positions match TRBD2. The sequence came from a man aged 40-50 years in good health and CMV-seronegative. Sequencing used PBMCs. The CDR3 protein is CASSSGAGTSTDTQYF. The CDR3 DNA is TGTGCCAGCAGCTCGGGAGCGGGGACTTCCACAGATACGCAGTATTTT. Based on the CDR3 plus reference TRBV5-6 and TRBJ2-3, the full variable domain is DAGVTQSPTHLIKTRGQQVTLRCSPKSGHDTVSWYQQALGQGPQFIFQYYEEEERQRGNFPDRFSGHQFPNYSSELNVNALLLGDSALYLCASSSGAGTSTDTQYFGPGTRLTVL.